These 29 T cell receptor beta chains share one sample of origin, sequenced in a study of sequential checkpoint blockade in melanoma. Noted treatment: randomized to nivolumab then ipilimumab (arm A) or the reverse (arm B). Libraries were prepared by immunoSEQ multiplex PCR; TCRdb keeps only in-frame clonotypes and omits some of them. The sample yields 15,000 to 20,000 clones, more than 60% seen once. Sequencing was performed on CD8+ T cells sorted from blood (inferred from file names), taken from a patient given nivolumab and ipilimumab in sequence. The receptor source for this set is a human donor with melanoma.

This clone has more than one count but fewer than ten. V gene TRBV6-1 combines with J gene TRBJ2-5; perhaps TRBD1 as D (6 bases). The germline CDR1 and CDR2 sequences are MNHNS and SASEGT. This CDR3 comprises 13 residues. V was shortened by 7 bases and J by 5 bases, with 14 bases between the two germline ends. The CDR3 is CASNDRSRETQYF. The DNA for the CDR3 is TGTGCCAGCAACGACAGGTCTAGGGAGACCCAGTACTTC.

About this clone itself: One end of the junction is discordant with germline, which a read error may explain. The gene calls are TRBV7-9 and TRBJ2-3, with 9 nucleotides matching TRBD1. The CDR3 is 13 residues long. CDR1 and CDR2 (germline): SEHNR, FQNEAQ (reference sequence). For the CDR3, the DNA is TGTGCCAGCAGCTTAGAGGGGGACAGGGATTTGAATTTT. Translation: CASSLEGDRDLNF.

By share, this clone counts as large. The V and J genes are TRBV10-3 and TRBJ1-2, with a weak D call TRBD1 (6 bases). The CDR3 is 15 residues long. Germline V gives CDR1 ENHRY, CDR2 SYGVKD. Trimming took 0 bases from V and 4 from J, leaving 12 bases between them. This CDR3 is CAISESGDTSYGYTF. For the CDR3, the DNA is TGTGCCATCAGTGAGTCGGGGGACACTAGCTATGGCTACACCTTC.

The CDR3 DNA reads TGTGCCAGTGGGGGGGGTAGGACAGGGCGAGAGACTGAAGCTTTCTTT. Its protein is CASGGGRTGRETEAFF. The chain couples TRBV19 to TRBJ1-1; TRBD1 matches 8 bases. CDR1 is LNHDA and CDR2 is SQIVND in the germline V gene (reference sequence). After removal of 8 bases from V and 5 bases from J, the junction contained 16 bases not matched to a gene. The CDR3 has 16 residues.

The chain joins TRBV7-3 to TRBJ2-3; 11 nucleotides agree with TRBD1. In germline, CDR1 is SGHTA, CDR2 FQGTGA. The V and J ends lost 8 bases and 3 bases, in that order; junction bases with no gene match: 7. The CDR3 has 15 residues. The CDR3 loop reads CASRPGTGGTDTQYF. DNA of the CDR3: TGTGCCAGCCGGCCCGGGACAGGGGGGACAGATACGCAGTATTTT. Supplemented by reference TRBV7-3 and TRBJ2-3, the full variable domain reads GAGVSQTPSNKVTEKGKYVELRCDPISGHTALYWYRQSLGQGPEFLIYFQGTGAADDSGLPNDRFFAVRPEGSVSTLKIQRTERGDSAVYLCASRPGTGGTDTQYFGPGTRLTVL.

The chain recombines TRBV5-1 with TRBJ1-2; 7 bases fit TRBD1. The CDR3 totals 11 residues. Germline V lookup: CDR1 SGHRS, CDR2 YFSETQ. V trimming: 4 bases; J trimming: 10 bases; junction bases outside the gene matches: 4. The CDR3 reads CASSNTGVYTF. The CDR3, as DNA: TGCGCCAGCAGCAACACAGGGGTCTACACCTTC.

The rearrangement joins TRBV10-3 to TRBJ2-5; 8 nucleotides agree with TRBD1. CDR1 ENHRY and CDR2 SYGVKD come from the germline V gene. The CDR3 consists of 15 residues. Unmatched junction bases numbered 2, after V lost 0 bases and J lost 2 bases. Written as DNA, the CDR3 is TGTGCCATCAGTGAGTCGTACAGGGGGCAAGAGACCCAGTACTTC. This gives the protein CAISESYRGQETQYF.

The table lists this clone with a few counts. The chain carries TRBV13 and TRBJ1-1, with TRBD1 identical over 7 bases. Germline trimming cut 5 bases from V and 6 bases from J; bases unmatched to any gene: 12. This CDR3 is 15 amino acids long. Germline values: CDR1 PRHDT, CDR2 FYEKMQ (reference sequence). CDR3 sequence: CASSAVQGVGPEAFF. CDR3 sequence (DNA): TGTGCCAGCAGCGCGGTCCAGGGGGTGGGGCCTGAAGCTTTCTTT. The full variable domain, with the rest looked up from reference TRBV13 and TRBJ1-1, is AAGVIQSPRHLIKEKRETATLKCYPIPRHDTVYWYQQGPGQDPQFLISFYEKMQSDKGSIPDRFSAQQFSDYHSELNMSSLELGDSALYFCASSAVQGVGPEAFFGQGTRLTVV.

J is TRBJ1-3 and V is TRBV14; D possibly corresponds to TRBD1 (5 bases). The CDR3 spans 14 residues. Germline V lookup: CDR1 SGHDN, CDR2 FVKESK. Between the trimmed V and J ends, which lost 7 bases and 4 bases, there was a span of 14 bases. Here the CDR3 DNA reads TGTGCCAGCATCGTCGGGGGGATCGGAAACACCATATATTTT. It yields the protein CASIVGGIGNTIYF.

The rearrangement uses TRBV5-6 and TRBJ2-3, with D unclear. CDR1 SGHDT and CDR2 YYEEEE come from the germline V gene. The CDR3 sequence is 13 residues long. V lost 4 bases, J lost 7 bases, and 13 bases lay in between. CDR3 region: CASSVGDPYTQYF. CDR3 bases: TGTGCCAGCAGCGTAGGAGATCCTTATACGCAGTATTTT.

This clone was seen more than once but under ten times. V usage is TRBV6-1 and J usage is TRBJ2-7, with 7 bases matching TRBD1. The V gene end was trimmed by 1 base and the J gene end by 0 bases; junction bases not matched to a gene: 3. This CDR3 comprises 15 residues. Per germline, CDR1 MNHNS and CDR2 SASEGT. Here the CDR3 reads CASSEGQGSSYEQYV. CDR3 nucleotides: TGTGCCAGCAGTGAAGGACAGGGAAGCTCCTACGAGCAGTACGTC.

This clone has just a few counts. The chain combines TRBV6-5 with TRBJ1-3; D call uncertain. CDR3 size: 16 residues. Trimming left V 0 bases short and J 3 bases short, with 12 bases between. CDR1 and CDR2 (germline): MNHEY, SVGAGI. Here the CDR3 reads CASSYSDGVSGNTIYF. Here the CDR3 DNA reads TGTGCCAGCAGTTACTCGGACGGGGTTAGTGGAAACACCATATATTTT.

The V gene is TRBV4-1, the J gene TRBJ1-5; TRBD1 aligns across 8 bases. This CDR3 spans 15 amino acids. V lost 4 bases, J lost 6 bases, and 8 bases stayed unmatched. Germline CDR1 and CDR2: MGHRA and YSYEKL. DNA of the CDR3: TGCGCCAGCAGCCGAGAACAGGGGGACGCTCAGCCCCAGCATTTT. Translation: CASSREQGDAQPQHF.

The chain links TRBV6-1 to TRBJ2-5; a weak D match, TRBD1 (5 bases). Germline CDR1 MNHNS, CDR2 SASEGT. Trimming took off 3 bases at V and 0 bases at J, with 14 bases between the two ends. The CDR3 covers 16 residues. CDR3: CASSERQSTYQETQYF. CDR3 nucleotides: TGTGCCAGCAGTGAGAGACAGTCCACGTACCAAGAGACCCAGTACTTC.

This clone was observed a handful of times. The gene calls are TRBV6-1 and TRBJ2-7; D might be TRBD2 (6 bases). The germline V gene encodes CDR1 MNHNS and CDR2 SASEGT. Trimming pared 4 bases from V and 3 bases from J, leaving 13 bases between. The CDR3 runs to 14 residues. The CDR3 reads CASSGGEAGYEQYF. For the CDR3, the DNA is TGTGCCAGCAGTGGGGGGGAGGCAGGCTACGAGCAGTACTTC.

A few counts support this clone. The chain carries TRBV19 and TRBJ2-7; a possible D gene is TRBD1 (6 bases). Deletions cut 3 bases from V and 6 bases from J, with 12 bases between. The V gene's germline CDR1 is LNHDA and CDR2 SQIVND (reference sequence). The CDR3 loop spans 13 amino acids. CDR3 in amino acids: CASSIWAGVEQYF. CDR3 DNA sequence: TGTGCCAGTAGTATTTGGGCAGGGGTCGAGCAGTACTTC.

The gene calls are TRBV11-3 and TRBJ2-7; maybe TRBD2 (5 bases). The CDR3 sequence is 14 residues long. The V gene's germline CDR1 is SGHNT and CDR2 YENEEA. V lost 5 bases, J lost 2 bases, and 13 bases lay in between. Written as DNA, the CDR3 is TGTGCCAGCAGCCCCGAGGGAATGGCCTACGAGCAGTACTTC. Its protein product is CASSPEGMAYEQYF. The entire variable domain, with the rest obtained from reference TRBV11-3 and TRBJ2-7, is as follows: EAGVVQSPRYKIIEKKQPVAFWCNPISGHNTLYWYLQNLGQGPELLIRYENEEAVDDSQLPKDRFSAERLKGVDSTLKIQPAELGDSAVYLCASSPEGMAYEQYFGPGTRLTVT.

The chain links TRBV7-9 to TRBJ1-1, with D tentatively TRBD1 (6 bases). CDR1 SEHNR and CDR2 FQNEAQ come from the germline V gene (reference sequence). The CDR3 totals 13 residues. Trimming removed 8 bases from V and 0 bases from J, with 10 bases in between. The CDR3 here is CASEDSMNTEAFF. CDR3 nucleotide sequence: TGTGCCAGCGAGGACAGCATGAACACTGAAGCTTTCTTT.

The gene calls are TRBV18 and TRBJ2-7, with TRBD1 matching over 7 bases. V shed 5 bases, J shed 4 bases, and the junction held 23 bases outside the gene matches. Looked up from germline, CDR1 is KGHSH and CDR2 is LQKENI. The CDR3 is made up of 19 amino acids. The CDR3 region has the DNA TGTGCCAGCTCAAGCGTCTTCGTCCCCCGACAGGGCGGTCGGTACGAGCAGTACTTC. Amino acids: CASSSVFVPRQGGRYEQYF.

The chain links TRBV6-6 to TRBJ2-2; 9 bases align to TRBD2. V was clipped by 2 bases and J by 4 bases; unmatched bases: 5. The V gene's germline CDR1 is MNHNY and CDR2 SVGAGI (reference sequence). The CDR3 spans 16 residues. The CDR3 DNA reads TGTGCCAGCAGTTACCCAGCGGGGGGCTTCACCGGGGAGCTGTTTTTT. Its protein product is CASSYPAGGFTGELFF.

In this sample, this clone turned up a few times. The J gene is TRBJ2-6, the V gene TRBV2, with a tentative D call TRBD1 (6 bases). V was cut by 6 bases and J by 4 bases, with 16 bases left in between. Germline CDR1 and CDR2: SNHLY and FYNNEI. This CDR3 has 16 amino acids. CDR3 nucleotide sequence: TGTGCCAGCAGGCCCCCAGGGGCATCCGGGGCCAACGTCCTGACTTTC. Its protein is CASRPPGASGANVLTF.

This clone was seen only a few times. The chain couples TRBV23-1 to TRBJ2-7; 8 nucleotides match TRBD2. TRBV23-1 is an ORF, with its function uncertain. This CDR3 is 18 amino acids long. V dropped 0 bases and J dropped 0; count of bases not matched to a gene: 10. The CDR3 DNA is TGCGCCAGCAGTCAATCGCCCCATAGCGGGGTGATCTCCTACGAGCAGTACTTC. This codes for CASSQSPHSGVISYEQYF.

To note about this clone: An end of the junction does not agree with germline; a read error may underlie this. The rearrangement links TRBV5-4 to TRBJ2-3, with 8 bases fitting TRBD1. Germline assignment: CDR1 SGHNT and CDR2 YYREEE (reference sequence). The CDR3 has 12 amino acids. DNA of the CDR3: TGTGCCAGCAGCTTCCAGGGGGCATCGAGGCATTTT. It yields the protein CASSFQGASRHF.

The chain links TRBV4-3 to TRBJ1-4; a possible D gene is TRBD1 (5 bases). Trimming took 1 base from V and 8 from J, leaving 14 bases between them. CDR1 LGHNA and CDR2 YSLEER come from the germline V gene. This CDR3 is 15 amino acids long. The CDR3: CASSQGGGLKEKLFF. The CDR3, as DNA: TGCGCCAGCAGCCAAGGGGGGGGACTGAAAGAAAAACTGTTTTTT.

The chain couples TRBV6-4 to TRBJ2-3, with 8 nucleotides matching TRBD2. Germline assignment: CDR1 MRHNA and CDR2 SNTAGT. The ends lost 3 bases at V and 0 bases at J; junction bases unmatched: 5. The CDR3 runs 16 residues. The CDR3 reads CASSESAGGSTDTQYF. CDR3 sequence (DNA): TGTGCCAGCAGTGAATCGGCGGGGGGTAGCACAGATACGCAGTATTTT.

The DNA of the CDR3 is TGTGCCAGCAGACGAGACAGCACTGAAGCTTTCTTT. Translation gives CASRRDSTEAFF. The chain is built from TRBV27 and TRBJ1-1, with D maybe TRBD1 (5 bases). Deletions cut 6 bases from V and 4 bases from J, with 9 bases between. Germline CDR1 reads MNHEY; CDR2 reads SMNVEV (reference sequence). This CDR3 region has 12 residues.

The gene calls are TRBV9 and TRBJ2-5; 16 nucleotides match TRBD2. The germline V gene has CDR1 SGDLS and CDR2 YYNGEE. CDR3 length: 17 amino acids. Unmatched junction bases numbered 3, after V lost 2 bases and J lost 2 bases. CDR3 sequence: CASSVGTSGGVQETQYF. CDR3 coding DNA: TGTGCCAGCAGCGTGGGGACTAGCGGGGGGGTTCAAGAGACCCAGTACTTC.

The rearrangement joins TRBV5-6 to TRBJ2-7; D remains ambiguous. V was clipped by 0 bases and J by 0 bases, with 4 bases between them. This CDR3 has 13 amino acids. The germline CDR1 and CDR2 sequences are SGHDT and YYEEEE. CDR3 nucleotides: TGTGCCAGCAGCTTGGACATCTCCTACGAGCAGTACTTC. This sequence encodes CASSLDISYEQYF.

The V and J genes are TRBV9 and TRBJ2-7, with TRBD1 matching 7 bases. This CDR3 comprises 15 residues. J gave up 4 bases and V 0 bases, and 7 bases lay outside the gene matches. Per germline, CDR1 SGDLS and CDR2 YYNGEE. In DNA, the CDR3 is TGTGCCAGCAGCGTAGGCCAGGGGGATAGTTACGAGCAGTACTTC. Its protein product is CASSVGQGDSYEQYF.